This entry describes one T cell receptor beta chain. The sample comes from a study of blood T cell repertoires in COVID-19. About the study: Specimens from acute and convalescent COVID-19 originated in the United States, Italy and Spain. PBMCs, B-cell-depleted T cells, or T cells provided the cDNA or gDNA that made up the material.

Per the study methods: Reference gene primer amplification in the assay estimated nucleated cell counts. The protocol was immunoSEQ multiplex PCR, while the TCRdb copy is restricted to in-frame clones and leaves out a portion. That table furnishes V, J and clone size, whereas the DNA furnished D and trimming. The table shows approximately 40,000 clones, with approximately 85% occurring only once. The sequencing sample was made of peripheral blood. The origin of this receptor is a man aged 55 to 70 with active or convalescent COVID-19.

The CDR3 DNA is TGTGCCTCACGACCAGGGGTAGTGGTTGGCTACACCTTC. Translated: CASRPGVVVGYTF. This rearrangement joins TRBV6-5 to TRBJ1-2; D perhaps matches TRBD1 (6 bases). V was trimmed by 11 bases and J by 7 bases, leaving 20 bases between them. CDR1 is MNHEY and CDR2 is SVGAGI in the germline V gene. The CDR3 consists of 13 residues.